This passage covers 14 T cell receptor beta chains from one sample sequenced in a study of cytomegalovirus exposure and HLA in healthy donors. The PCR ran on 60 Vbeta and 13 Jbeta primers. Assay used: immunoSEQ multiplex PCR; TCRdb lists only in-frame clones, some missing. The sample holds some 150,000 clones; approximately 80% are singletons and the top ten take 5.6%. The sequenced sample was PBMCs. These receptors were collected from a woman aged 35 to 49 in good health and CMV-seropositive.

V usage is TRBV6-1 and J usage is TRBJ2-7, with 7 bases aligning to TRBD2. The V and J ends lost 8 bases and 3 bases, in that order; junction bases with no gene match: 10. Germline lookup yields CDR1 MNHNS and CDR2 SASEGT. There are 14 residues in the CDR3. CDR3 nucleotides: TGTGCCAGCTGGCTAGCGGACGGTTACTACGAGCAGTACTTC. Translating it yields CASWLADGYYEQYF.

The DNA of the CDR3 is TGTGCCAGCAGCTTGACTAATTCCCGGGGTGAGCAGTTCTTC. This translates into CASSLTNSRGEQFF. The chain carries TRBV5-4 and TRBJ2-1, with a tentative D call TRBD2 (5 bases). The CDR3 totals 14 residues. V lost 1 base, J lost 9 bases, and 14 bases lay in between. CDR1 is SGHNT, CDR2 YYREEE, per germline (reference sequence).

The chain uses TRBV5-1 and TRBJ2-7; 9 nucleotides match TRBD2. The CDR3 length is 13 residues. Trimming removed 3 bases from V and 5 bases from J; junction bases left unmatched: 3. Germline CDR1 reads SGHRS; CDR2 reads YFSETQ. The CDR3 here is CASSSGLAHEQYF. DNA for the CDR3: TGCGCCAGCAGCTCCGGACTAGCGCACGAGCAGTACTTC.

CDR3 in DNA: TGTGCCAGCAGTCCTGGACTAAGCTCCTACGAGCAGTACTTC. It yields the protein CASSPGLSSYEQYF. The rearrangement links TRBV28 to TRBJ2-7; maybe TRBD2 (6 bases). Germline V gene lookup returns CDR1 MDHEN and CDR2 SYDVKM. Trimming stripped 5 bases from V and 0 bases from J, with 11 bases between. The CDR3 is made up of 14 amino acids.

The chain carries TRBV28 and TRBJ1-1; 8 bases agree with TRBD1. Germline V gene lookup returns CDR1 MDHEN and CDR2 SYDVKM. V lost 2 bases to trimming and J lost 7 bases; unmatched junction nucleotides: 3. The CDR3 totals 13 residues. Here the CDR3 reads CASSLQGAVEAFF. CDR3 DNA: TGTGCCAGCAGTTTACAGGGGGCGGTTGAAGCTTTCTTT.

The rearrangement links TRBV30 to TRBJ2-5; D remains unclear. V gave up 5 bases and J gave up 4 bases, with 14 bases separating them. Germline values: CDR1 GTSNPN, CDR2 SVGIG (reference sequence). CDR3 length: 13 residues. DNA for the CDR3: TGTGCCTGGGATCTCCAGTCCCCAGAGACCCAGTACTTC. This sequence encodes CAWDLQSPETQYF.

This chain uses TRBV28 with TRBJ2-1; TRBD1 aligns across 10 bases. There are 18 residues in the CDR3. Germline lookup yields CDR1 MDHEN and CDR2 SYDVKM. The V gene end was trimmed by 5 bases and the J gene end by 5 bases; junction bases not matched to a gene: 15. The CDR3 bases are TGTGCCAGCAGTAAGACAGGGGGCTGGGAGCGGGGCGACAATGAGCAGTTCTTC. Its protein product is CASSKTGGWERGDNEQFF.

The chain is built from TRBV5-1 and TRBJ2-2; unclear D gene. Trimming shortened V by 0 bases and J by 2 bases, and 8 bases separated the two germline ends. From germline, CDR1 is SGHRS and CDR2 YFSETQ. This CDR3 region has 15 residues. The CDR3 spells CASSLGQINTGELFF. The DNA of the CDR3 is TGCGCCAGCAGCTTGGGGCAGATAAACACCGGGGAGCTGTTTTTT.

The gene calls are TRBV9 and TRBJ2-7, with 7 bases aligning to TRBD2. V was pared by 0 bases and J by 0 bases, with 9 bases of the junction left unmatched. CDR3 length: 17 residues. Germline CDR1 reads SGDLS; CDR2 reads YYNGEE. The CDR3 nucleotides read TGTGCCAGCAGCGTAGGACCTAGCGGATTTTTCTCCTACGAGCAGTACTTC. This gives the protein CASSVGPSGFFSYEQYF.

This CDR3 reads CASSLGGFATNEKLFF. In DNA form, the CDR3 reads TGTGCCAGCAGTTTAGGCGGATTTGCAACTAATGAAAAACTGTTTTTT. The rearrangement links TRBV28 to TRBJ1-4; D is unclear. In germline, CDR1 is MDHEN, CDR2 SYDVKM. This CDR3 has 16 amino acids. Trimming shortened V by 2 bases and J by 0 bases, and 10 bases separated the two germline ends.

This clone was seen only a few times. The chain has TRBV2 and TRBJ1-1; D is uncertain. The CDR3 is 13 amino acids. Germline CDR1 SNHLY, CDR2 FYNNEI. Trimming stripped 7 bases from V and 1 base from J, with 10 bases between. CDR3 in amino acids: CASMNTANTEAFF. The CDR3 DNA sequence: TGTGCCAGCATGAACACAGCGAACACTGAAGCTTTCTTT. Full variable domain (remainder filled in from reference TRBV2 and TRBJ1-1): EPEVTQTPSHQVTQMGQEVILRCVPISNHLYFYWYRQILGQKVEFLVSFYNNEISEKSEIFDDQFSVERPDGSNFTLKIRSTKLEDSAMYFCASMNTANTEAFFGQGTRLTVV.

The chain joins TRBV27 to TRBJ2-7, with D possibly matching TRBD2 (6 bases). Germline CDR1 is MNHEY and CDR2 is SMNVEV (reference sequence). The germline V and J ends were trimmed by 6 bases and 5 bases, with 20 bases remaining between them. The CDR3 is made up of 15 amino acids. In DNA form, the CDR3 reads TGTGCCAGCAGCCCCTCGAACAGCCCGGGGGACGAGCAGTACTTC. Translation gives CASSPSNSPGDEQYF.

The chain combines TRBV19 with TRBJ2-3, with TRBD2 matching over 9 bases. There are 16 residues in the CDR3. Trimming cost V 1 base and J 10 bases; bases outside gene matches: 12. Germline V lookup: CDR1 LNHDA, CDR2 SQIVND (reference sequence). DNA for the CDR3: TGTGCCAGTAGTATAGGAATAGCGGGAGACTCATGGCCGCAGTATTTT. Amino acid sequence: CASSIGIAGDSWPQYF.

The rearrangement links TRBV7-8 to TRBJ2-4; D may be TRBD2 (6 bases). This CDR3 is built from 16 residues. From germline, CDR1 is SGHVS and CDR2 FQNEAQ. V was clipped by 5 bases and J by 0 bases, with 14 bases between them. CDR3 sequence: CASSLGGRLAKNIQYF. CDR3 DNA sequence: TGTGCCAGCAGCCTTGGAGGGCGATTAGCCAAAAACATTCAGTACTTC.